One and the same sample provided the 14 T cell receptor beta chains below, sequenced in a study of cytomegalovirus exposure and HLA in healthy donors (dated by TCRdb to the late 2010s). Libraries came from the immunoSEQ multiplex PCR assay. The multiplex PCR relied on a mix of 60 forward primers for TCR Vbeta segments and 13 reverse primers for TCR Jbeta segments. The table comes from immuneACCESS by way of TCRdb, which keeps in-frame sequences with V and J called. Part of the clones is missing from these tables; in studies checked, under half for an unresolved V gene and the rest for unknown reasons. This sample lists about 190,000 clones; over 70% were detected once. Jointly, the top ten make up 3.1% of the sample. Sequenced: PBMCs. The receptor source for this set is a woman aged 25-40 years in good health and CMV-seropositive.

The chain employs TRBV7-6 and TRBJ2-2, with 8 bases matching TRBD1. CDR1 is SGHVS, CDR2 FNYEAQ, per germline. The trim removed 5 bases at V and 5 bases at J, leaving 7 bases unmatched. The CDR3 totals 15 residues. The CDR3 reads CASSRRQGRTGELFF. The CDR3 bases are TGTGCCAGCAGCCGAAGACAGGGGCGAACCGGGGAGCTGTTTTTT.

This clone was seen a few times. The DNA for the CDR3 is TGCGCCAGCAGCCAAACGCCGGGACAGTCCCGTGAGCAGTTCTTC. It specifies CASSQTPGQSREQFF. The chain recombines TRBV4-1 with TRBJ2-1; 7 bases align to TRBD1. From germline, CDR1 is MGHRA and CDR2 YSYEKL. The V gene end was trimmed by 2 bases and the J gene end by 9 bases; junction bases not matched to a gene: 10. The length of the CDR3 is 15 residues.

J is TRBJ2-2 and V is TRBV5-1; D possibly corresponds to TRBD1 (6 bases). The CDR3 has 16 amino acids. V shed 1 base and J shed 0 bases, with 10 bases lying between them. Germline-derived CDR1 and CDR2 are SGHRS and YFSETQ. CDR3 DNA: TGCGCCAGCAGCTTGTTAGGGACATCGAACACCGGGGAGCTGTTTTTT. Translated: CASSLLGTSNTGELFF.

J is TRBJ2-5 and V is TRBV12-5; a possible D gene is TRBD1 (6 bases). TRBJ2-7 explains the end of the DNA better; the J call may be wrong. Germline V gives CDR1 LGHNT, CDR2 FRNRAP. This CDR3 spans 17 amino acids. For the CDR3, the DNA is TGTGCTAGTGGATCAACCCCCACCGACAGGAGATACTACGAGCAGTACTTC. Its translation is CASGSTPTDRRYYEQYF.

Details on this clone: The junction does not match germline at one end; this may be a read error. The V call is TRBV7-7, the J call TRBJ2-2; 8 positions agree with TRBD2. Germline V gene data show CDR1 as SSHAT and CDR2 as FNYEAQ (reference sequence). The CDR3 contains 15 residues. The CDR3 DNA reads TGTGCTAGCAGCTTAGCGGGGCCGAACACCGGGGAGCTGTTTTTT. Translating gives CASSLAGPNTGELFF. Supplemented by reference TRBV7-7 and TRBJ2-2, the full variable domain reads GAGVSQSPRYKVTKRGQDVTLRCDPISSHATLYWYQQALGQGPEFLTYFNYEAQPDKSGLPSDRFSAERPEGSISTLTIQRTEQRDSAMYRCASSLAGPNTGELFFGEGSRLTVL.

The chain carries TRBV6-4 and TRBJ2-1, with TRBD1 matching over 10 bases. After removal of 1 base from V and 3 bases from J, the junction contained 3 bases not matched to a gene. This CDR3 has 16 residues. Germline V lookup: CDR1 MRHNA, CDR2 SNTAGT. The CDR3 is CASSDYGTGDYNEQFF. CDR3 coding DNA: TGTGCCAGCAGTGACTACGGGACAGGGGACTACAATGAGCAGTTCTTC.

V is TRBV6-1 and J is TRBJ2-6; 7 positions match TRBD1. The ends lost 2 bases at V and 4 bases at J; junction bases unmatched: 11. The CDR3 sequence is 18 residues long. Germline lookup yields CDR1 MNHNS and CDR2 SASEGT. The CDR3 region is CASSERGPQSYGANVLTF. The CDR3 DNA reads as TGTGCCAGCAGTGAAAGGGGGCCGCAATCTTACGGGGCCAACGTCCTGACTTTC.

This clone was seen a handful of times. The rearrangement joins TRBV5-6 to TRBJ1-2; D remains unclear. The CDR3 is 15 residues long. V shed 6 bases and J shed 2 bases, with 17 bases lying between them. Germline CDR1 is SGHDT and CDR2 is YYEEEE. CDR3 sequence reads: CASTTRARGNYGYTF. The CDR3 DNA reads TGTGCCAGCACCACCCGGGCCCGGGGAAACTATGGCTACACCTTC.

The J gene is TRBJ1-2, the V gene TRBV27; D not certain. The CDR3 covers 15 residues. The germline CDR1 and CDR2 sequences are MNHEY and SMNVEV (reference sequence). V was cut by 3 bases and J by 5 bases, with 16 bases left in between. As DNA, the CDR3 is TGTGCCAGCAGTTTGAGGAGACCAGAAGCTTATGGCTACACCTTC. The encoded protein is CASSLRRPEAYGYTF.

V usage is TRBV7-9 and J usage is TRBJ1-2; 9 positions match TRBD1. This CDR3 is built from 14 residues. Per the germline V gene, CDR1 is SEHNR and CDR2 is FQNEAQ (reference sequence). J was trimmed by 7 bases and V by 1 base; bases with no gene match: 4. The CDR3 region is CASSLGQGVFGYTF. CDR3 DNA sequence: TGTGCCAGCAGCTTAGGACAGGGGGTCTTTGGCTACACCTTC.

The V and J genes are TRBV11-2 and TRBJ2-7; 7 nucleotides line up with TRBD2. CDR3 length: 14 residues. J was trimmed by 5 bases and V by 4 bases; bases with no gene match: 8. CDR1 and CDR2 from the germline V gene are SGHAT and FQNNGV. In DNA, the CDR3 is TGTGCCAGCAGCTCCCAAAGGCGGGAGAACGAGCAGTACTTC. It encodes CASSSQRRENEQYF.

In DNA form, the CDR3 reads TGTGCCAGCAGCTTACGGCGGGAGGACTACAATGAGCAGTTCTTC. This sequence encodes CASSLRREDYNEQFF. The chain carries TRBV7-7 and TRBJ2-1, with 8 bases aligning to TRBD2. The CDR3 runs to 15 residues. In germline, CDR1 is SSHAT, CDR2 FNYEAQ (reference sequence). The ends lost 2 bases at V and 3 bases at J; junction bases unmatched: 3.

The V gene is TRBV7-9, the J gene TRBJ2-7; weak D call: TRBD2 (6 bases). CDR3 size: 14 residues. Germline V gene sequence: CDR1 SEHNR, CDR2 FQNEAQ (reference sequence). Trimming cost V 8 bases and J 0 bases, with 14 bases left between them. DNA of the CDR3: TGTGCCAGCGGTCTAGCGTCCCTCTCCTACGAGCAGTACTTC. Protein sequence: CASGLASLSYEQYF.

The table lists this clone with a few counts. J is TRBJ1-2 and V is TRBV11-2, with D tentatively TRBD1 (5 bases). Per germline, CDR1 SGHAT and CDR2 FQNNGV. The length of the CDR3 is 14 residues. Deletions cut 2 bases from V and 9 bases from J, with 16 bases between. The CDR3: CASSLWGGDDRYTF. DNA of the CDR3: TGTGCCAGCAGCTTATGGGGGGGTGACGATCGCTACACCTTC.